In its sample, the clone carrying this T cell receptor (beta chain) was seen once. Produced via immunoSEQ multiplex PCR; TCRdb's table is partial and in-frame only. The table shows 1,200 to 1,500 clones, with around 90% occurring only once. The data originate from a study of circulating and synovial CD4+ cells in juvenile arthritis. The ends lost 8 bases at V and 2 bases at J; junction bases unmatched: 9. The CDR3 contains 14 residues. The germline V gene has CDR1 SNHLY and CDR2 FYNNEI. The source is a human donor with juvenile idiopathic arthritis. The sample comprised HLA-DR+ CD4+ T cells from blood. The subset was: circulating pathogenic-like lymphocytes, sorted as HLA-DR+CD14-CD3+CD4+CD25low/- blood T cells. V and J are TRBV2 and TRBJ2-7; 7 bases match TRBD2. The DNA of the CDR3 is TGTGCCAGCGACGGCGGCGGGGGTACCTACGAGCAGTACTTC. It specifies CASDGGGGTYEQYF.